A single sample gave rise to the 14 T cell receptor beta chains below, sequenced in a study of cytomegalovirus exposure and HLA in healthy donors. Primers for the PCR totalled 60 Vbeta and 13 Jbeta. Here immunoSEQ multiplex PCR was the method, and the copy in TCRdb shows in-frame clones only, minus some. Of around 200,000 clones in the sample, around three quarters were seen once. Sequencing was performed on PBMCs. Receptors originate from a woman aged 18-30 years in good health and CMV-seronegative.

The rearrangement uses TRBV11-3 and TRBJ2-7; 7 bases fit TRBD1. The CDR3 extends over 14 amino acids. Germline CDR1 SGHNT, CDR2 YENEEA. J was trimmed by 3 bases and V by 2 bases; bases with no gene match: 4. The CDR3 loop is CASSLITGDYEQYF. The CDR3 bases are TGTGCCAGCAGCTTAATTACAGGGGACTACGAGCAGTACTTC.

The chain carries TRBV4-1 and TRBJ1-1; weak D call: TRBD1 (5 bases). The CDR3 is 15 amino acids. V was cut by 2 bases and J by 1 base, with 11 bases left in between. Germline-derived CDR1 and CDR2 are MGHRA and YSYEKL. The CDR3 DNA follows: TGCGCCAGCAGCCAAAAGGGGTCACAGAACACTGAAGCTTTCTTT. Translating gives CASSQKGSQNTEAFF.

The V gene is TRBV7-2, the J gene TRBJ2-1; the match to TRBD2 covers 7 bases. This CDR3 has 16 residues. After removal of 5 bases from V and 0 bases from J, the junction contained 7 bases not matched to a gene. Looked up from germline, CDR1 is SGHTA and CDR2 is FQGNSA. Written as DNA, the CDR3 is TGTGCCAGCAGCAAGGGTGGCGGGAGCTCCTACAATGAGCAGTTCTTC. Translation: CASSKGGGSSYNEQFF.

The chain has TRBV23-1 and TRBJ2-1; D is perhaps TRBD1 (7 bases). Being an ORF, TRBV23-1 has a function that is uncertain. V was shortened by 7 bases and J by 5 bases, with 18 bases between the two germline ends. The CDR3 covers 15 residues. CDR3 amino acids: CASIQRQGGNNEQFF. CDR3 DNA: TGCGCCAGCATCCAACGACAGGGAGGAAACAATGAGCAGTTCTTC.

V usage is TRBV2 and J usage is TRBJ1-1; D is ambiguous. The CDR3 is 14 amino acids. The germline CDR1 and CDR2 sequences are SNHLY and FYNNEI. Trimming removed 4 bases at V and 0 bases at J, with 9 bases between. The CDR3, as DNA: TGTGCCAGCAGTGGGGCATCCATGAACACTGAAGCTTTCTTT. It is translated as CASSGASMNTEAFF.

Regarding this clone: The germline gene is not matched at one end of the junction; a read error may be the cause. This chain uses TRBV7-8 with TRBJ2-3; TRBD2 aligns across 10 bases. This CDR3 region has 13 residues. In germline, CDR1 is SGHVS, CDR2 FQNEAQ. This CDR3 reads CASSPRRPSGGLF. CDR3 DNA sequence: TGTGCCAGCAGCCCAAGAAGGCCTAGCGGGGGTCTTTTT. Using reference TRBV7-8 and TRBJ2-3 for the parts outside the CDR3, the full variable domain is GAGVSQSPRYKVAKRGQDVALRCDPISGHVSLFWYQQALGQGPEFLTYFQNEAQLDKSGLPSDRFFAERPEGSVSTLKIQRTQQEDSAVYLCASSPRRPSGGLFGPGTRLTVL.

Regarding this clone: Different DNA sequences within this sample yield the same CDR3. The CDR3 sequence is CASSGTGQETQYF. The DNA for the CDR3 is TGTGCCAGCAGTGGGACAGGGCAAGAGACCCAGTACTTC. The chain has TRBV2 and TRBJ2-5; 8 nucleotides line up with TRBD1. Germline CDR1 and CDR2: SNHLY and FYNNEI. The CDR3 totals 13 residues. The J segment lost 2 bases and the V segment lost 4 bases, leaving 0 bases of the junction unmatched.

V gene TRBV10-1 combines with J gene TRBJ1-1; D might be TRBD1 (6 bases). V lost 10 bases and J 2 bases, leaving 14 bases between the germline ends. The V gene's germline CDR1 is WNHNN and CDR2 SYGVQD (reference sequence). The CDR3 spans 13 residues. The CDR3 region is CATRRTVNTEAFF. DNA for the CDR3: TGCGCCACCCGACGGACAGTTAACACTGAAGCTTTCTTT.

CDR3 amino acids: CASSYNRDRVYNEQFF. In nucleotides, the CDR3 is TGTGCCAGCAGTTATAACCGGGACAGGGTATACAATGAGCAGTTCTTC. The chain combines TRBV6-5 with TRBJ2-1; 9 nucleotides line up with TRBD1. The CDR3 consists of 16 residues. In germline, CDR1 is MNHEY, CDR2 SVGAGI. V shed 3 bases, J shed 4 bases, and the junction held 7 bases outside the gene matches.

V usage is TRBV19 and J usage is TRBJ1-5; TRBD1 matches at 7 bases. The CDR3 extends over 15 amino acids. Germline V gene sequence: CDR1 LNHDA, CDR2 SQIVND (reference sequence). J lost 7 bases, V lost 3 bases, and 9 bases had no gene match. CDR3 sequence (DNA): TGTGCCAGTAGTATGGAAAACAGGGGAGACCAGCCCCAGCATTTT. Residues: CASSMENRGDQPQHF.

This chain links TRBV5-6 with TRBJ1-2; tentatively, D is TRBD1 (6 bases). The CDR3 sequence is 15 residues long. Germline-derived CDR1 and CDR2 are SGHDT and YYEEEE. V gave up 0 bases and J gave up 5 bases, with 14 bases separating them. The CDR3 DNA follows: TGTGCCAGCAGCTTGGGTCTGGGGGCGCGATATGGCTACACCTTC. It yields the protein CASSLGLGARYGYTF.

V gene TRBV27 combines with J gene TRBJ2-4; tentative D call: TRBD2 (6 bases). The CDR3 is 13 amino acids. The germline CDR1 and CDR2 sequences are MNHEY and SMNVEV (reference sequence). Trimming pared 6 bases from V and 6 bases from J, leaving 12 bases between. The CDR3 DNA reads TGTGCCAGCAGCCCGACGGGACTAAACATTCAGTACTTC. This gives the protein CASSPTGLNIQYF.

The chain combines TRBV6-4 with TRBJ2-3; 9 nucleotides agree with TRBD2. CDR1 is MRHNA and CDR2 is SNTAGT in the germline V gene. The V gene end was trimmed by 0 bases and the J gene end by 5 bases; junction bases not matched to a gene: 9. CDR3 length: 17 amino acids. CDR3: CASSDSSRGGQLDTQYF. Here the CDR3 DNA reads TGTGCCAGCAGTGACTCCTCGCGGGGGGGCCAACTAGATACGCAGTATTTT.

The chain has TRBV18 and TRBJ2-2, with 9 nucleotides matching TRBD1. The CDR3 sequence is 16 residues long. The V gene end was trimmed by 4 bases and the J gene end by 8 bases; junction bases not matched to a gene: 11. Germline V CDR1 and CDR2: KGHSH, LQKENI. The CDR3 loop reads CASSQPGQGLLGELFF. The CDR3 nucleotides read TGTGCCAGCTCACAACCGGGACAGGGACTTCTGGGGGAGCTGTTTTTT.